This T cell receptor beta chain was obtained from a study of blood T cell repertoires in COVID-19. Looking at the study overall: Donors in the United States, Italy and Spain gave samples during acute or convalescent COVID-19. PBMCs, B-cell-depleted T cells, or T cells were the source of the cDNA or gDNA that made up the material.

This CDR3 has 15 residues. Germline CDR1 and CDR2: SGHKS and YYEKEE (reference sequence). V was cut by 2 bases and J by 2 bases, with 14 bases left in between. In the original workflow: Estimation of nucleated cell counts relied on the amplification of reference gene primers. The assay was immunoSEQ multiplex PCR, and TCRdb's table has in-frame clones only and misses some. Clone size and the V and J calls come from that table; the DNA yielded D and trimming. The repertoire holds about 200,000 clones, with about 80% as singletons. The rearrangement links TRBV5-5 to TRBJ2-7; D may be TRBD1 (6 bases). Specimen: peripheral blood. The sequence was obtained from a human donor with acute or convalescent COVID-19. The donor label of this sample is uncertain. The CDR3 DNA follows: TGTGCCAGCAGCTTATACAGGGACCCCCCCTACGAGCAGTACTTC. Translating gives CASSLYRDPPYEQYF.